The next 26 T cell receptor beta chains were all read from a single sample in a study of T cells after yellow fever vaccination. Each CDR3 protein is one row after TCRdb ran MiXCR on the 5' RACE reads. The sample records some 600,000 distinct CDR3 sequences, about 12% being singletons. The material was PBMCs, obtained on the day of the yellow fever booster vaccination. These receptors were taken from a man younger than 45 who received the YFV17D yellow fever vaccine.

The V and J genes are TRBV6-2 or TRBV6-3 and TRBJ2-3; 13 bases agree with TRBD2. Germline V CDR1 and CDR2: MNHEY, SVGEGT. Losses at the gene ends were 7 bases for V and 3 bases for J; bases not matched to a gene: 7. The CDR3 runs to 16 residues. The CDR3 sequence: CASIRGTSGITDTQYF. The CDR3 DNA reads TGTGCCAGCATTCGGGGGACTAGCGGGATTACAGATACGCAGTATTTT.

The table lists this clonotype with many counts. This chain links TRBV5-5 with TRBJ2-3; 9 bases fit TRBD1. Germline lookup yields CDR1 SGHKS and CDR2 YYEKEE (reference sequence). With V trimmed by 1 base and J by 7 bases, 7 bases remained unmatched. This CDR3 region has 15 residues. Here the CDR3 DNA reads TGTGCCAGCAGCTTGTCGCGGACAGGGGCACATACGCAGTATTTT. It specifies CASSLSRTGAHTQYF.

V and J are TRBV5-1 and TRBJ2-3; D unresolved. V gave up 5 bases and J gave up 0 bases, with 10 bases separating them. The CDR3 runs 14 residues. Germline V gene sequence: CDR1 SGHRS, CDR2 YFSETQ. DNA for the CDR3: TGCGCCAGCAGGCAGGACGTTAGCACAGATACGCAGTATTTT. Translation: CASRQDVSTDTQYF.

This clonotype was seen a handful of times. CDR3: CASKGDLNTGELFF. DNA for the CDR3: TGCGCCAGCAAAGGGGACTTGAACACCGGGGAGCTGTTTTTT. V gene TRBV5-1 combines with J gene TRBJ2-2; D perhaps matches TRBD2 (6 bases). The V gene lost 6 bases and the J gene lost 1 base, with 10 bases spanning the gap. Per the germline V gene, CDR1 is SGHRS and CDR2 is YFSETQ. This CDR3 is 14 amino acids long.

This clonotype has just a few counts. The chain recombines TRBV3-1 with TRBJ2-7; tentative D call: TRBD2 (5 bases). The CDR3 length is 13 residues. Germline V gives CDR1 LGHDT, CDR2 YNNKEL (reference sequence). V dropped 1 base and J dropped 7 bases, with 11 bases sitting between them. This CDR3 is CASSQVYSGEQYF. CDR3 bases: TGTGCCAGCAGCCAAGTTTATTCGGGGGAGCAGTACTTC.

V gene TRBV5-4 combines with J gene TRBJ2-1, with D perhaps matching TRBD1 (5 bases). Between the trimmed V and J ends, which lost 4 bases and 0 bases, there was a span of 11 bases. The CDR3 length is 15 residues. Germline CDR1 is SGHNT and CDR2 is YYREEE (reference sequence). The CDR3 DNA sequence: TGTGCCAGCAGCCGACAGTCCGGCTCCTACAATGAGCAGTTCTTC. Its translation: CASSRQSGSYNEQFF.

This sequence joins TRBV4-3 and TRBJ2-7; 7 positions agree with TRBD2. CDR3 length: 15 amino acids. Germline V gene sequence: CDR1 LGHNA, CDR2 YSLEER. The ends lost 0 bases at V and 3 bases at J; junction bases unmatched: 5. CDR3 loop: CASSQDLGGGYEQYF. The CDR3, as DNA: TGCGCCAGCAGCCAAGATTTGGGGGGGGGCTACGAGCAGTACTTC.

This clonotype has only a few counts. The CDR3 region has the DNA TGTGCCAGCAGCTTAGGAGGGGGGACTAGCGGGAACTACGAGCAGTACTTC. It encodes CASSLGGGTSGNYEQYF. The V and J genes are TRBV7-9 and TRBJ2-7; 13 positions agree with TRBD2. With V trimmed by 1 base and J by 3 bases, 6 bases remained unmatched. Looked up from germline, CDR1 is SEHNR and CDR2 is FQNEAQ (reference sequence). The CDR3 consists of 17 residues.

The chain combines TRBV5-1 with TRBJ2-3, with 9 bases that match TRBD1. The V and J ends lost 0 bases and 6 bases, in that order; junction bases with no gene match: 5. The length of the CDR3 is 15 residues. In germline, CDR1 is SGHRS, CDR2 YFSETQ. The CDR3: CASSLDRGRIDTQYF. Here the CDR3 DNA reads TGCGCCAGCAGCTTGGACAGGGGGCGCATCGATACGCAGTATTTT.

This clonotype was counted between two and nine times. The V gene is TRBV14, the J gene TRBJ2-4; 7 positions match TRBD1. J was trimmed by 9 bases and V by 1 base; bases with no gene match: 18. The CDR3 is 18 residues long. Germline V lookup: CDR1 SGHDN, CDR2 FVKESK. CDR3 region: CASSQALGTAYGVGIQYF. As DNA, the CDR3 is TGTGCCAGCAGCCAAGCTTTAGGGACAGCATACGGCGTGGGCATTCAGTACTTC.

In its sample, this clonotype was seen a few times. The CDR3 is CASRRQADEKLFF. DNA of the CDR3: TGTGCCAGCAGGCGCCAGGCCGATGAAAAACTGTTTTTT. The gene calls are TRBV6-2 or TRBV6-3 and TRBJ1-4; D is unclear. V was cut by 6 bases and J by 6 bases, with 11 bases left in between. The CDR3 extends over 13 amino acids. CDR1 is MNHEY, CDR2 SVGEGT, per germline.

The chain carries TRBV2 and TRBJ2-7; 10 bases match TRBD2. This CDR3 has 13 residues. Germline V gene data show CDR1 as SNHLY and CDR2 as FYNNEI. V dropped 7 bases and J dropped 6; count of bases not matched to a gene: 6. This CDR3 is CASNRASGSEQYF. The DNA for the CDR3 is TGTGCCAGCAATCGGGCTAGCGGGAGCGAGCAGTACTTC.

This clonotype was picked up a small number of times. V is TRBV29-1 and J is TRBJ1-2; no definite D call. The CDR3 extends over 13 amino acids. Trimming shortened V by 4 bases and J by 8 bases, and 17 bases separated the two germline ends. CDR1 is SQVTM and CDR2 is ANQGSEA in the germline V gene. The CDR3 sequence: CSVADSNREGYTF. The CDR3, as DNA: TGCAGCGTTGCTGACTCCAATAGGGAGGGCTACACCTTC.

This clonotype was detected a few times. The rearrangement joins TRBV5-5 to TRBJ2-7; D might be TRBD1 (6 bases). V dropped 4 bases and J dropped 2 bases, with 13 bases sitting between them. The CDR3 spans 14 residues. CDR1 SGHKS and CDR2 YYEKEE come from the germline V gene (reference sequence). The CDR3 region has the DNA TGTGCCAGCAGCAAGGGGGTTTCCCCCTACGAGCAGTACTTC. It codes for CASSKGVSPYEQYF.

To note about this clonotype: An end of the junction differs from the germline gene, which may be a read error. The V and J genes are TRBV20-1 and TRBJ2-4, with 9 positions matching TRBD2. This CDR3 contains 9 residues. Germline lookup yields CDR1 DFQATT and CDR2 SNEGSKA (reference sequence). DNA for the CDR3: TGCAGTACTAGCGGGCGAGGGTCCTTC. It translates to CSTSGRGSF.

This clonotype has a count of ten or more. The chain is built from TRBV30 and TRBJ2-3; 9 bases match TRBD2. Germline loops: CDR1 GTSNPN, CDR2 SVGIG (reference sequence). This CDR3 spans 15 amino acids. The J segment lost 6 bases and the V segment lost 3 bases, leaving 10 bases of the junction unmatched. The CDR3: CAWSEGLAGTDTQYF. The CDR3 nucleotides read TGTGCCTGGAGCGAAGGGCTAGCGGGAACGGATACGCAGTATTTT.

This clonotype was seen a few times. CDR3 region: CSVEDLLGSGEQYF. The CDR3 coding sequence is TGCAGCGTTGAAGATCTGCTCGGTTCGGGGGAGCAGTACTTC. The rearrangement uses TRBV29-1 and TRBJ2-7; a weak D match, TRBD2 (5 bases). Germline-derived CDR1 and CDR2 are SQVTM and ANQGSEA. Trimming shortened V by 0 bases and J by 7 bases, and 16 bases separated the two germline ends. CDR3 length equals 14 residues.

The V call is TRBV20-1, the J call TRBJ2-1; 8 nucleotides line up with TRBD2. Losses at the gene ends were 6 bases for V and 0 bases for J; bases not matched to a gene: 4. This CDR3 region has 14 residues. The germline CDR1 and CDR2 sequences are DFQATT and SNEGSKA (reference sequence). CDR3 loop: CSAYSGSSYNEQFF. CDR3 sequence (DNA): TGCAGTGCATACAGCGGGAGCTCCTACAATGAGCAGTTCTTC.

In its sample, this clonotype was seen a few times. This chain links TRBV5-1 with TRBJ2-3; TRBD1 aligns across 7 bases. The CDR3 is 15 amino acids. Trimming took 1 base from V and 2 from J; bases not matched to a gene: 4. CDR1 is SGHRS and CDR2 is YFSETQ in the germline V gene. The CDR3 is CASSLNRGTTDTQYF. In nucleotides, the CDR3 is TGCGCCAGCAGCTTGAACAGGGGAACCACAGATACGCAGTATTTT.

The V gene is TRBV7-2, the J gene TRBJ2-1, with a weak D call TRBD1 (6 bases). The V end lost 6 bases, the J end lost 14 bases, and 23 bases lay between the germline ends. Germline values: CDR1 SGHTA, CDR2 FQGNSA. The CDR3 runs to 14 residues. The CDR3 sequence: CASSSGALAPWEFF. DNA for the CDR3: TGTGCCAGCAGTTCAGGGGCTTTAGCTCCCTGGGAGTTCTTC.

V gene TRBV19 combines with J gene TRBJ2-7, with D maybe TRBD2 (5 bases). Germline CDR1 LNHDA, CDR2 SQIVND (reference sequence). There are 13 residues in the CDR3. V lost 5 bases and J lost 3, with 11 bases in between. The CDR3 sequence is CASSARRGYEQYF. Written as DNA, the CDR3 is TGTGCCAGTAGTGCCCGCCGGGGCTACGAGCAGTACTTC.

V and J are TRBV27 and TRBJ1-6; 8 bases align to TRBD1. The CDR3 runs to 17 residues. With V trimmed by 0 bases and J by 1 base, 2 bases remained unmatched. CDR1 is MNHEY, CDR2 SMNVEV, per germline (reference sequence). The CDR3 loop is CASSLSRGRSYNSPLHF. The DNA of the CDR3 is TGTGCCAGCAGTTTATCCAGGGGGCGATCCTATAATTCACCCCTCCACTTT.

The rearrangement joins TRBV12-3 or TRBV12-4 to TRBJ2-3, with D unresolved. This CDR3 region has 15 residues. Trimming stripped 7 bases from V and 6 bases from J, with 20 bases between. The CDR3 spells CASTGNVIPMDTQYF. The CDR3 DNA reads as TGTGCCAGCACCGGCAACGTAATCCCTATGGATACGCAGTATTTT.

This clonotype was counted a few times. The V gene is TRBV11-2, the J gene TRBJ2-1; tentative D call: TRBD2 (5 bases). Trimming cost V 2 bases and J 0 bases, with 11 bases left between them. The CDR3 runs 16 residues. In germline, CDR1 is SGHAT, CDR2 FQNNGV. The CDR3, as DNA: TGTGCCAGCAGCTTACGGCGGGCCAGCTCCTACAATGAGCAGTTCTTC. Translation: CASSLRRASSYNEQFF.

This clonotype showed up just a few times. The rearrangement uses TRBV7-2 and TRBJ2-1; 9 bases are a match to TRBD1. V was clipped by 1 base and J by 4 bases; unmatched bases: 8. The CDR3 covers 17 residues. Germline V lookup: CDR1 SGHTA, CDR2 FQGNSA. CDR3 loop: CASSLVIGTGRYNEQFF. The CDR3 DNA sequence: TGTGCCAGCAGCTTAGTAATAGGGACAGGGCGGTACAATGAGCAGTTCTTC.

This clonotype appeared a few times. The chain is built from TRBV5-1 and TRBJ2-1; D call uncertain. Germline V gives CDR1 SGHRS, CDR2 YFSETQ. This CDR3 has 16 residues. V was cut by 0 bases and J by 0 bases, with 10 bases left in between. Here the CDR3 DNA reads TGCGCCAGCAGCTTGGCCCTACAGAGCTCCTACAATGAGCAGTTCTTC. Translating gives CASSLALQSSYNEQFF.